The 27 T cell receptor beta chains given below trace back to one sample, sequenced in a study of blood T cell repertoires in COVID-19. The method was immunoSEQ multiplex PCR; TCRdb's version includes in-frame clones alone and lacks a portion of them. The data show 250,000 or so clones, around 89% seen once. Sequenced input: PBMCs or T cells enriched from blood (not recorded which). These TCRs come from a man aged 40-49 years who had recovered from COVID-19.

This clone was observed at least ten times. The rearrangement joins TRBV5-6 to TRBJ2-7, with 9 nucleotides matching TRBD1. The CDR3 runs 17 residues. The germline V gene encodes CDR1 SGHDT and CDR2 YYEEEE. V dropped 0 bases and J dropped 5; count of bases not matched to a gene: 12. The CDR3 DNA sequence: TGTGCCAGCAGCTTGGGGGTAACCGGGACAGGGATCCACGAGCAGTACTTC. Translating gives CASSLGVTGTGIHEQYF.

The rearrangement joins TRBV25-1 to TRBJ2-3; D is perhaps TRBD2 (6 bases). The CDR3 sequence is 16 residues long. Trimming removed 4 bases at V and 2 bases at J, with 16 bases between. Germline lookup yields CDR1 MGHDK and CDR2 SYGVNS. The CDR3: CASSVSFGGATDTQYF. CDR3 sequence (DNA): TGTGCCAGCAGTGTATCCTTTGGCGGGGCCACAGATACGCAGTATTTT.

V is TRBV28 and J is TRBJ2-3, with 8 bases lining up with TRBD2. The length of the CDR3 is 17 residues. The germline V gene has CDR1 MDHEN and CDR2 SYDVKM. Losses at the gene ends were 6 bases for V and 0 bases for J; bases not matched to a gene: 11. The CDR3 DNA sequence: TGTGCCAGCAGAGTTTTGTGGGGCGGGGGGAGCACAGATACGCAGTATTTT. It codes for CASRVLWGGGSTDTQYF.

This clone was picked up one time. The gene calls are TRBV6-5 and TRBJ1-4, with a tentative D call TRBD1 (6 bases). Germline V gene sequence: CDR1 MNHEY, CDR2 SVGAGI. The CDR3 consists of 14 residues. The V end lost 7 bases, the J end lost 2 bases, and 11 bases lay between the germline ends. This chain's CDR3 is CASTRGGTNEKLFF. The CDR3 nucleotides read TGTGCCAGCACTAGGGGGGGCACTAATGAAAAACTGTTTTTT.

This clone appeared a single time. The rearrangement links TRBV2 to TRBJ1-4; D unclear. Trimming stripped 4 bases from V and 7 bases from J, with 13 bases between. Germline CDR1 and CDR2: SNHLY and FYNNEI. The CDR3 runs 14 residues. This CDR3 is CASSVLSLGEKLFF. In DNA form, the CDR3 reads TGTGCCAGCAGTGTCCTGAGTCTTGGTGAAAAACTGTTTTTT.

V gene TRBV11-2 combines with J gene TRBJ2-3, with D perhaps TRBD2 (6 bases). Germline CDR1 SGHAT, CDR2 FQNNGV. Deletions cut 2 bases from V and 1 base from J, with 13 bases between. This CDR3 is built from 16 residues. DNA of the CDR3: TGTGCCAGCAGCTTATTCATGGGACTGTGCACAGATACGCAGTATTTT. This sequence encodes CASSLFMGLCTDTQYF.

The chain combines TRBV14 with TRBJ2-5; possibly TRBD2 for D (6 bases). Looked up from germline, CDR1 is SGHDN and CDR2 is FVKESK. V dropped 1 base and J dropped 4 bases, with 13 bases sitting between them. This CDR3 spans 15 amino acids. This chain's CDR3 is CASSQGRGGLETQYF. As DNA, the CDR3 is TGTGCCAGCAGCCAAGGACGTGGGGGGTTAGAGACCCAGTACTTC.

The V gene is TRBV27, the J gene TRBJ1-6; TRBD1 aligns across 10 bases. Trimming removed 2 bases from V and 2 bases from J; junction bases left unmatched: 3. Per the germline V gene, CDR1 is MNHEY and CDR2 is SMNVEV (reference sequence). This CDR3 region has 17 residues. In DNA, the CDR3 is TGTGCCAGCAGTTTAGGGGGACAGGGGCCCTATAATTCACCCCTCCACTTT. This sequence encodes CASSLGGQGPYNSPLHF.

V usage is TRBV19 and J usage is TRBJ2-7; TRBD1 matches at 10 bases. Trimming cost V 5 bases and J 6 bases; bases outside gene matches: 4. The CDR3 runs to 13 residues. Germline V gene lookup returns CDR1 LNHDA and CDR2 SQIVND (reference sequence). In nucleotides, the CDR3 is TGTGCCAGTAGTGAAGGGACAGGGGCCGAGCAGTACTTC. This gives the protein CASSEGTGAEQYF.

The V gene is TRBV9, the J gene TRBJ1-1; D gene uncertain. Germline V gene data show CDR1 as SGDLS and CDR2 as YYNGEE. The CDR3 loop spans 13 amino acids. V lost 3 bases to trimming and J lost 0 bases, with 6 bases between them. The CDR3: CASSGSVNTEAFF. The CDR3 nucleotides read TGTGCCAGCAGCGGGAGTGTGAACACTGAAGCTTTCTTT.

CDR3 nucleotide sequence: TGTGCCAGTGGGACTAGCGGGAAAGAGACCCAGTACTTC. Amino acid sequence: CASGTSGKETQYF. The chain employs TRBV28 and TRBJ2-5; 13 bases match TRBD2. The CDR3 has 13 amino acids. The V gene end was trimmed by 9 bases and the J gene end by 3 bases; junction bases not matched to a gene: 1. The germline V gene encodes CDR1 MDHEN and CDR2 SYDVKM.

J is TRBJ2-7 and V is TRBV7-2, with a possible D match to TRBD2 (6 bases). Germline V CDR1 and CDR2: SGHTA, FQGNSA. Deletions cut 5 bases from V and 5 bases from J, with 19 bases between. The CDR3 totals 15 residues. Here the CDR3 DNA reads TGTGCCAGCAGCACCTCCGGCGGGAATCCCCACGAGCAGTACTTC. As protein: CASSTSGGNPHEQYF.

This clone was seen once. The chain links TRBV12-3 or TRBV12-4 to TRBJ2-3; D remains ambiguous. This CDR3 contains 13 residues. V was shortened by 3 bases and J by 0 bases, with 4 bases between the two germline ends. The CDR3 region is CASSFQSTDTQYF. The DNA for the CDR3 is TGTGCCAGCAGTTTTCAGAGCACAGATACGCAGTATTTT.

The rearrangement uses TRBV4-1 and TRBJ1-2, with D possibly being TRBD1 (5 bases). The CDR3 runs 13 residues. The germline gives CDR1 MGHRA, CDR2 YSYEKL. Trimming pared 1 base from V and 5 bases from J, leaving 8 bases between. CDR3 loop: CASSQAAGYGYTF. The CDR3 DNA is TGCGCCAGCAGCCAAGCGGCAGGGTATGGCTACACCTTC.

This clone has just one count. CDR3 nucleotide sequence: TGTGCCAGCTCACCAAGGTTTAGCCTGGACACTGAAGCTTTCTTT. Its translation is CASSPRFSLDTEAFF. V is TRBV18 and J is TRBJ1-1; D ambiguous. V lost 2 bases, J lost 3 bases, and 13 bases lay in between. The CDR3 covers 15 residues. Germline V CDR1 and CDR2: KGHSH, LQKENI.

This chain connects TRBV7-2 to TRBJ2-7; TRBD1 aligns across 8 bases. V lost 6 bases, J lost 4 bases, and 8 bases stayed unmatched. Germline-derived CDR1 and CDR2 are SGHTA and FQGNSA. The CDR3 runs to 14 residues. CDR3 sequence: CASSTGTGIYEQYF. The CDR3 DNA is TGTGCCAGCAGTACCGGGACAGGAATTTACGAGCAGTACTTC.

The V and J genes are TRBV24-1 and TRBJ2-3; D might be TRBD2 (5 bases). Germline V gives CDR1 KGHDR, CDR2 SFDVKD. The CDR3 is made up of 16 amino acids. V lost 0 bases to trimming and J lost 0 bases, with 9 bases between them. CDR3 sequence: CATSDLNGKSTDTQYF. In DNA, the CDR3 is TGTGCCACCAGTGATTTGAACGGGAAAAGCACAGATACGCAGTATTTT.

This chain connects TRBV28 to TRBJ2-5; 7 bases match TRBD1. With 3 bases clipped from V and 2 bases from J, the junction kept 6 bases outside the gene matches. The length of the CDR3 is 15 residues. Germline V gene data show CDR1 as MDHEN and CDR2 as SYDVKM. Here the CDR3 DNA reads TGTGCCAGCAGTTTTGAGGGGACAGTACAAGAGACCCAGTACTTC. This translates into CASSFEGTVQETQYF.

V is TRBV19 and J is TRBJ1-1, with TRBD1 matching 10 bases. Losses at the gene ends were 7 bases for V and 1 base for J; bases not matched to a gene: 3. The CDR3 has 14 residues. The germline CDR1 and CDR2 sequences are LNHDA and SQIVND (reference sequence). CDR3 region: CASIGTGENTEAFF. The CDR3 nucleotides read TGTGCCAGTATAGGGACAGGGGAGAACACTGAAGCTTTCTTT. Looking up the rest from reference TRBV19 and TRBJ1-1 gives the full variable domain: DGGITQSPKYLFRKEGQNVTLSCEQNLNHDAMYWYRQDPGQGLRLIYYSQIVNDFQKGDIAEGYSVSREKKESFPLTVTSAQKNPTAFYLCASIGTGENTEAFFGQGTRLTVV.

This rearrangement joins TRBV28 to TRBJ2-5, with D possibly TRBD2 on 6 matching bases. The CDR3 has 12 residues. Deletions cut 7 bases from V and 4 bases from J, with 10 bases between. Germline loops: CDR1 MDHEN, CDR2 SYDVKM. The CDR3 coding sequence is TGTGCCAGCATCGGGGGTCCAGAGACCCAGTACTTC. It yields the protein CASIGGPETQYF. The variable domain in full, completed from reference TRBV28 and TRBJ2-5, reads DVKVTQSSRYLVKRTGEKVFLECVQDMDHENMFWYRQDPGLGLRLIYFSYDVKMKEKGDIPEGYSVSREKKERFSLILESASTNQTSMYLCASIGGPETQYFGPGTRLLVL.

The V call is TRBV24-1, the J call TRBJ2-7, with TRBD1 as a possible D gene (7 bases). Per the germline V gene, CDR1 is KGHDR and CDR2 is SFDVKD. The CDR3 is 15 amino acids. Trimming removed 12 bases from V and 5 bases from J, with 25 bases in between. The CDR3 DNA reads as TGTGCCCGCGGGGACAGCTTAACTCAGGGCGACGAGCAGTACTTC. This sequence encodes CARGDSLTQGDEQYF.

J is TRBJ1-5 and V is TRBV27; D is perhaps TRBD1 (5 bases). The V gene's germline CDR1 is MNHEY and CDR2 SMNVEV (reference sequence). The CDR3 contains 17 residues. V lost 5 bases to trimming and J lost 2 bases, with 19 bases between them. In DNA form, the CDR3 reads TGTGCCAGCAGTCCCCTCTGGGGGGGGAGCGGCAATCAGCCCCAGCATTTT. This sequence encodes CASSPLWGGSGNQPQHF.

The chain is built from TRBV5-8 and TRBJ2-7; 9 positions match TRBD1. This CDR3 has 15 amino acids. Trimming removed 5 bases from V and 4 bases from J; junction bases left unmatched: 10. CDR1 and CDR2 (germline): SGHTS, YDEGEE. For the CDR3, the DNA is TGTGCCAGCAGGTTGAGGACAGGGGAGACGTACGAGCAGTACTTC. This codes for CASRLRTGETYEQYF. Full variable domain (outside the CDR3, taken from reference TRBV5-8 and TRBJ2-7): EAGVTQSPTHLIKTRGQQATLRCSPISGHTSVYWYQQALGLGLQFLLWYDEGEERNRGNFPPRFSGRQFPNYSSELNVNALELEDSALYLCASRLRTGETYEQYFGPGTRLTVT.

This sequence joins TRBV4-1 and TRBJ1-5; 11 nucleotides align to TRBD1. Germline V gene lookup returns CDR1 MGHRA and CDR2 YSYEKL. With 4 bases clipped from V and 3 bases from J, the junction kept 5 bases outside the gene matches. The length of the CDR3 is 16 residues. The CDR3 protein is CASSPGQGAFNQPQHF. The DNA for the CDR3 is TGCGCCAGCAGCCCAGGACAGGGGGCTTTCAATCAGCCCCAGCATTTT.

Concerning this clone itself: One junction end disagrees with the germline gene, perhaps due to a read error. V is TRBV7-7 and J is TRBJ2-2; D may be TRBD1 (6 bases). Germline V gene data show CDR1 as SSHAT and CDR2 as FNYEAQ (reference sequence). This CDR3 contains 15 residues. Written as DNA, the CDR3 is TGTGCTAGCAGCTTAAGGTCAGGGGACACCGGGGAGCTGTTTTTT. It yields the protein CASSLRSGDTGELFF. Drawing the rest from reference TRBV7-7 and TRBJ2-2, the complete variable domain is GAGVSQSPRYKVTKRGQDVTLRCDPISSHATLYWYQQALGQGPEFLTYFNYEAQPDKSGLPSDRFSAERPEGSISTLTIQRTEQRDSAMYRCASSLRSGDTGELFFGEGSRLTVL.

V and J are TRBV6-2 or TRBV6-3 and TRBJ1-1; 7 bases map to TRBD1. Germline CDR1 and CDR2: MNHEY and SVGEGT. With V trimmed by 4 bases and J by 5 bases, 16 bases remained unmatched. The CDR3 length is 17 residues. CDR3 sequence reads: CASSFRRTTGIGTEAFF. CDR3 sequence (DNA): TGTGCCAGCAGTTTTCGAAGAACGACAGGGATAGGAACTGAAGCTTTCTTT.

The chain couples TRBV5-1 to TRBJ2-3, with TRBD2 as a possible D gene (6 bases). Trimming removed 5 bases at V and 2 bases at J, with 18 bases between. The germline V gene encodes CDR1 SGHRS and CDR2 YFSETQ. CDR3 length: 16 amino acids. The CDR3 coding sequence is TGCGCCAGCAGACGAACCCCTAGCGTCGTCACAGATACGCAGTATTTT. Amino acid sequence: CASRRTPSVVTDTQYF. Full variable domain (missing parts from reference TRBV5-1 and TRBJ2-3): KAGVTQTPRYLIKTRGQQVTLSCSPISGHRSVSWYQQTPGQGLQFLFEYFSETQRNKGNFPGRFSGRQFSNSRSEMNVSTLELGDSALYLCASRRTPSVVTDTQYFGPGTRLTVL.